Detailed here is one T cell receptor (beta chain). Its antigen is not identified. CD8+ and CD4+ blood T cells underwent TCR beta sequencing. TEMRA cells underwent FACS enrichment and CD8+ and CD4+ T cells underwent negative isolation. This sample is part of a study of CD8 T cells in Susac syndrome. Findings and caveats of the study: In its TCR sequencing and HLA analysis, the study acknowledged that the number of individuals was relatively small.

An amount of RNA that ranged from roughly 0.45 to 1 ug was reverse transcribed with random hexamers. TCRdb reprocessed the immunoSEQ multiplex PCR reads with MiXCR, giving one entry per CDR3 protein. There are some 150,000 distinct CDR3 sequences in the sample; 85% to 95% occur only once, and roughly 0.19% lies in the top ten. Germline values: CDR1 SQVTM, CDR2 ANQGSEA. CDR3 length: 14 residues. V lost 6 bases and J 2 bases, leaving 14 bases between the germline ends. This receptor was identified in a human donor with multiple sclerosis. Sequencing was done on a sample of CD8+ T cells from PBMCs. This chain joins TRBV29-1 and TRBJ2-1, with D possibly TRBD1 on 6 matching bases. CDR3 protein: CSVAGQLTYNEQFF. DNA of the CDR3: TGCAGCGTGGCCGGACAGTTGACCTACAATGAGCAGTTCTTC.